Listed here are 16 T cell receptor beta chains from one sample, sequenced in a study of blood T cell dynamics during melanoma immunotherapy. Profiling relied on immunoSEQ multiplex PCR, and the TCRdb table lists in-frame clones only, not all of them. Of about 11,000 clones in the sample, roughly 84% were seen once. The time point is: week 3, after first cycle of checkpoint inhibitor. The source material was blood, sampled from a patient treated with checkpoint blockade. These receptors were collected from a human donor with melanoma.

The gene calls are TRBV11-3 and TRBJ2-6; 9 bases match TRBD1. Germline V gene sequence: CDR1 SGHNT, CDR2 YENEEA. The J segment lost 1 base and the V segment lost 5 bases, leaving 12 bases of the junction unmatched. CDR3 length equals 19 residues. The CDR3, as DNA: TGTGCCAGCAGCCCGGGGGCGGGACAGGGAAATTCTGGGGCCAACGTCCTGACTTTC. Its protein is CASSPGAGQGNSGANVLTF.

Here the CDR3 DNA reads TGTGCCAGCAGCCCACAGGCTAGCGGGTCCTACGAGCAGTACTTC. This gives the protein CASSPQASGSYEQYF. This chain connects TRBV7-6 to TRBJ2-5; 8 bases align to TRBD2. The better agreement between TRBJ2-7 and the DNA end casts doubt on the J call. Looked up from germline, CDR1 is SGHVS and CDR2 is FNYEAQ. The CDR3 totals 15 residues.

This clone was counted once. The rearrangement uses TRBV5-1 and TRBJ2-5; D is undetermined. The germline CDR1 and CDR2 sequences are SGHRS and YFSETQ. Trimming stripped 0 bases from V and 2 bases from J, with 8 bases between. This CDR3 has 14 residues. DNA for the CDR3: TGCGCCAGCAGCTTGGCTACACGGCAAGAGACCCAGTACTTC. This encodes CASSLATRQETQYF.

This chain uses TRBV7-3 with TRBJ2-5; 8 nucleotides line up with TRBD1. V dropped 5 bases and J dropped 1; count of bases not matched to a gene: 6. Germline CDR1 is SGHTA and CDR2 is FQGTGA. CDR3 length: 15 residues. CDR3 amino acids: CASSPQGTGQETQYF. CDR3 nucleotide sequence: TGTGCCAGCAGCCCACAGGGGACAGGCCAAGAGACCCAGTACTTC.

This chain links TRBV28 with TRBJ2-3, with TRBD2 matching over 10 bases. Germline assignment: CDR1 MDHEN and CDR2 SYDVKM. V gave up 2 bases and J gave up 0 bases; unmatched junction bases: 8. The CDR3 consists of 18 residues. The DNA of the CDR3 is TGTGCCAGCAGTTTACCTCTGACTAGCGGGTATAGCACAGATACGCAGTATTTT. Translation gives CASSLPLTSGYSTDTQYF. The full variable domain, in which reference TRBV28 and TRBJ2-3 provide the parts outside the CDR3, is DVKVTQSSRYLVKRTGEKVFLECVQDMDHENMFWYRQDPGLGLRLIYFSYDVKMKEKGDIPEGYSVSREKKERFSLILESASTNQTSMYLCASSLPLTSGYSTDTQYFGPGTRLTVL.

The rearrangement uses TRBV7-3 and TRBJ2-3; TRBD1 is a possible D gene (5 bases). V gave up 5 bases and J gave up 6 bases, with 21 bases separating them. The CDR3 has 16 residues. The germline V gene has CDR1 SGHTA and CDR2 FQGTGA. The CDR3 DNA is TGTGCCAGCAGCCCGTCCCCAGGGAATGGGATGGATACGCAGTATTTT. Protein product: CASSPSPGNGMDTQYF.

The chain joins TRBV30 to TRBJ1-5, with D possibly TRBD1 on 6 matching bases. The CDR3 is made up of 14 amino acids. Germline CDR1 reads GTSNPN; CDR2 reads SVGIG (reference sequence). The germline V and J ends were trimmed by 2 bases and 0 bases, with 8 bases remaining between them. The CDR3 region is CAWSKDSSNQPQHF. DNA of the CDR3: TGTGCCTGGAGTAAGGACAGTAGCAATCAGCCCCAGCATTTT.

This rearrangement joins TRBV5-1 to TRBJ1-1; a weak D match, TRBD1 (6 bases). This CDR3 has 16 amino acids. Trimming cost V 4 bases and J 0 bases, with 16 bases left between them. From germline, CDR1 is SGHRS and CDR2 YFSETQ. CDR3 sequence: CASSPEATGMNTEAFF. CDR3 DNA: TGCGCCAGCAGCCCCGAGGCTACAGGGATGAACACTGAAGCTTTCTTT. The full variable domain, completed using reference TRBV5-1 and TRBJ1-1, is KAGVTQTPRYLIKTRGQQVTLSCSPISGHRSVSWYQQTPGQGLQFLFEYFSETQRNKGNFPGRFSGRQFSNSRSEMNVSTLELGDSALYLCASSPEATGMNTEAFFGQGTRLTVV.

The CDR3 region is CASSLARTGRWGYTF. The CDR3 coding sequence is TGTGCCAGCAGCTTAGCTCGGACAGGCCGCTGGGGCTACACCTTC. J is TRBJ1-2 and V is TRBV7-8; the match to TRBD1 covers 7 bases. V trimming: 0 bases; J trimming: 8 bases; junction bases outside the gene matches: 9. CDR1 is SGHVS and CDR2 is FQNEAQ in the germline V gene. This CDR3 region has 15 residues.

The CDR3 sequence: CASSLSAGEYYNEQFF. The DNA for the CDR3 is TGTGCCAGCAGTTTATCGGCGGGGGAGTACTACAATGAGCAGTTCTTC. This chain links TRBV27 with TRBJ2-1; 7 bases map to TRBD2. J was trimmed by 3 bases and V by 0 bases; bases with no gene match: 5. The CDR3 is 16 residues long. The germline gives CDR1 MNHEY, CDR2 SMNVEV (reference sequence).

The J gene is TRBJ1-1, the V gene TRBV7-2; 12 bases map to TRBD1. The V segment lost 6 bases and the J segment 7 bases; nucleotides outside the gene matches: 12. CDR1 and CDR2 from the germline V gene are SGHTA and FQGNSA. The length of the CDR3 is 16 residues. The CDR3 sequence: CASSTGQGALKGEAFF. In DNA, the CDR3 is TGTGCCAGCAGTACGGGACAGGGGGCGTTAAAGGGTGAAGCTTTCTTT.

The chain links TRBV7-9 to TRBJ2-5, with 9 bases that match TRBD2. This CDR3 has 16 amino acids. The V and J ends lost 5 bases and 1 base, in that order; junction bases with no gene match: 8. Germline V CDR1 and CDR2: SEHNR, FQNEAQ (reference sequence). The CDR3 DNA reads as TGTGCCAGCAGCCGTCGGTCTAGCGGGGCCCAAGAGACCCAGTACTTC. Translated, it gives CASSRRSSGAQETQYF. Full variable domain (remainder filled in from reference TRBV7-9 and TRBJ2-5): DTGVSQNPRHKITKRGQNVTFRCDPISEHNRLYWYRQTLGQGPEFLTYFQNEAQLEKSRLLSDRFSAERPKGSFSTLEIQRTEQGDSAMYLCASSRRSSGAQETQYFGPGTRLLVL.

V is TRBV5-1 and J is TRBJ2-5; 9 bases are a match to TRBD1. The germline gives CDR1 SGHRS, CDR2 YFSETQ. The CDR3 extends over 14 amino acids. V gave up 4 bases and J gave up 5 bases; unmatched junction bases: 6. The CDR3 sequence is CASSQGTGMETQYF. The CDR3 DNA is TGCGCCAGCAGCCAGGGGACAGGGATGGAGACCCAGTACTTC.

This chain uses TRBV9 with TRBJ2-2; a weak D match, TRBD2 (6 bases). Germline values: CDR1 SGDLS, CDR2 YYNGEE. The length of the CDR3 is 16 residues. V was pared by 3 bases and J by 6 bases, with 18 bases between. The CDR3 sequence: CASSADGRSSSGELFF. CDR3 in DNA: TGTGCCAGCAGCGCCGACGGGAGATCGTCATCCGGGGAGCTGTTTTTT.

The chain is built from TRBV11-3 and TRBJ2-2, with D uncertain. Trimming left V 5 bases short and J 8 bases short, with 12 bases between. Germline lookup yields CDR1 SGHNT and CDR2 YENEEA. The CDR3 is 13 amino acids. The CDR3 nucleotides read TGTGCCAGCAGCCGCGAGAGGCGTGGGGAGCTGTTTTTT. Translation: CASSRERRGELFF. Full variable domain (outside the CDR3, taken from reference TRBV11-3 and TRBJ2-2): EAGVVQSPRYKIIEKKQPVAFWCNPISGHNTLYWYLQNLGQGPELLIRYENEEAVDDSQLPKDRFSAERLKGVDSTLKIQPAELGDSAVYLCASSRERRGELFFGEGSRLTVL.

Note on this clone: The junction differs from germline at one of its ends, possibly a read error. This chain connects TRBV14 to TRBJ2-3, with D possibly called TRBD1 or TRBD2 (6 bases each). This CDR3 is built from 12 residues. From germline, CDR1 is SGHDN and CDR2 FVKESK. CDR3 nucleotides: TGTGCCAGCGCCGGGGGCACACATACGCAGTATTTT. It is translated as CASAGGTHTQYF.